This T cell receptor (beta chain) was sequenced for a study of a mutant IDH1 vaccine in newly diagnosed glioma. Across the whole study: Radiotherapy, temozolomide, or both had been given previously, and both were given to most.

Germline V gene sequence: CDR1 ENHRY, CDR2 SYGVKD. V shed 4 bases and J 5 bases; nucleotides not matched to a gene: 7. CDR3 length equals 14 residues. General study results and limits: Pseudoprogression seemed unrelated to changes in top peripheral T cell clonotypes.

The method was immunoSEQ multiplex PCR; TCRdb's version includes in-frame clones alone and lacks a portion of them. The sample has about 98,000 clones, 85% to 90% seen once. About this clone: What it binds is not known.

Indicated time point: baseline, week 1 (first vaccination visit). Specified treatment: pre-vaccination baseline after standard-of-care therapy. The sequences come from PBMCs, collected from a glioma patient treated with radiotherapy, temozolomide or both. V and J are TRBV10-3 and TRBJ1-1; TRBD1 agrees at 7 bases. This TCR was recovered from a woman in her forties or fifties with glioma. DNA for the CDR3: TGTGCCATCAGTGCTCGACAGGGCGGAACTGAAGCTTTCTTT. Its translation is CAISARQGGTEAFF.